This is a list of T cell receptor beta chains from one sample in a study of shared clonotypes between healthy human individuals. Clones were read by immunoSEQ multiplex PCR, and TCRdb kept only the in-frame ones, dropping some. The sample shows about 1 million clones, under 80% of them seen only once. Material: memory CD4+ T cells sorted from blood. The receptors were sampled from a man between 18 and 35 years old in good health. Both conserved end residues are part of each CDR3. Each record gives: V gene, D gene, J gene, clone size, CDR3 DNA, CDR3 protein. D genes are given only for firm matches. The size field is filled for only some rows; it gives once, few, many or a size class.

TRBV28	-	TRBJ1-2	-	TGTGCCAGCAGTCCCCAGGGCAGGGTAAACTATGGCTACACCTTC	CASSPQGRVNYGYTF
TRBV27	TRBD2	TRBJ2-7	-	TGTGCCAGCAGTTTTAGGGCTAGCGGGAGGGTTGAGACTCAGTACTTC	CASSFRASGRVETQYF
TRBV6-1	-	TRBJ1-6	-	TGTGCCAGTTTCCGGACAGACTATAATTCACCCCTCCACTTT	CASFRTDYNSPLHF
TRBV27	-	TRBJ2-5	-	TGTGCCAGCAGTCCAGACCCCCGAGACAGTCGAGAGACCCAGTACTTC	CASSPDPRDSRETQYF
TRBV5-6	TRBD1	TRBJ2-4	few	TGTGCCAGCAGCCGAACAGGACAGGGGCAAGTTCAGTACTTC	CASSRTGQGQVQYF
TRBV7-3	TRBD2	TRBJ2-1	-	TGTGCCAGCAGCCGTGGACTAGACCACGAGCAGTTCTTC	CASSRGLDHEQFF
TRBV25-1	-	TRBJ1-2	once	TGTGCCAGCAGTGGGGGGTACGGCTATGGCTACACCTTC	CASSGGYGYGYTF
TRBV6-5	-	TRBJ2-7	-	TGTGCCAGCAGTTACTCTGGGCTCCACGAGCAGTACTTC	CASSYSGLHEQYF
TRBV19	-	TRBJ1-5	-	TGTGCCAGTAGTATTTCCGGGACACCTTCCAGCAATCAGCCCCAGCATTTT	CASSISGTPSSNQPQHF
TRBV5-1	TRBD2	TRBJ2-2	-	TGCGCCAGCAGCGGGGGACTAGCGGTAAACACCGGGGAGCTGTTTTTT	CASSGGLAVNTGELFF
TRBV10-1	TRBD1	TRBJ1-2	-	TGCGCCAGCATCAAAGACAGGGGGCCTGGCTATGGCTACACCTTC	CASIKDRGPGYGYTF
TRBV5-1	-	TRBJ2-7	-	TGCGCCAGCAGCTTGGAGGGGGGAAGCTACGAGCAGTACTTC	CASSLEGGSYEQYF
TRBV10-3	-	TRBJ1-3	-	TGTGCCATCAGTGAGTCGATTGGAAACACCATATATTTT	CAISESIGNTIYF
TRBV9	TRBD2	TRBJ2-5	-	TGTGCCAGCAGCGTAGGCCTAGCGGGGACCCAGTACTTC	CASSVGLAGTQYF
TRBV19	TRBD1	TRBJ2-7	-	TGTGCCAGTAGTACCGGGACAGCATTTTACGAGCAGTACTTC	CASSTGTAFYEQYF
TRBV4-1	TRBD1	TRBJ2-7	-	TGCGCCAGCAGCCAGATGGGACAGTCCTACGAGCAGTACTTC	CASSQMGQSYEQYF
TRBV9	TRBD1	TRBJ2-7	-	TGTGCCAGCAGCACCCGGACAGGGGGTGACGAGCAGTACTTC	CASSTRTGGDEQYF
TRBV7-2	TRBD2	TRBJ2-7	-	TGTGCCAGCAGCTTAGCAGGTAGCGGGAGTCACGAGCAGTACTTC	CASSLAGSGSHEQYF
TRBV30	-	TRBJ2-3	-	TGTGCCTGGAGTGTAGGGGGGGGGCCTGTGGATACGCAGTATTTT	CAWSVGGGPVDTQYF
TRBV5-1	-	TRBJ2-7	-	TGCGCCAGCAGCTTGGATGTCTACGAGCAGTACTTC	CASSLDVYEQYF
TRBV14	-	TRBJ2-7	few	TGTGCCAGCAGCCCGACATGGCGAGAGCAGTACTTC	CASSPTWREQYF
TRBV12-5	-	TRBJ2-1	once	TGTGCTAGTGGTTCCGCTAGCGTCAACAATGAGCAGTTCTTC	CASGSASVNNEQFF
TRBV6-6	-	TRBJ2-3	-	TGTGCCAGCAGTGACCCCCCAGGGAGCACAGATACGCAGTATTTT	CASSDPPGSTDTQYF
TRBV4-1	TRBD1	TRBJ1-6	-	TGCGCCAGCAGCCCCGACAGGGGGTATAATTCACCCCTCCACTTT	CASSPDRGYNSPLHF
TRBV6-6	-	TRBJ2-5	-	TGTGCCAGCAGTTACACGTCCCGCCAGACCCAGTACTTC	CASSYTSRQTQYF
TRBV21-1	-	TRBJ1-6	-	TGTGCCAGCAGCAGGGATTACACGGGCCGAGGATCACCCCTCCACTTT	CASSRDYTGRGSPLHF
TRBV15	-	TRBJ2-7	-	TGTGCCACCAGCAGAGATGGGCTGCCCTACGAGCAGTACTTC	CATSRDGLPYEQYF
TRBV4-1	TRBD1	TRBJ1-2	-	TGCGCCAGCTCCAGGGACAGGGGCATATTTTATGGCTACACCTTC	CASSRDRGIFYGYTF
TRBV6-5	-	TRBJ1-3	-	TGTGCCAGCAGTTACTCGCAGTCCAGGGGAAACACCATATATTTT	CASSYSQSRGNTIYF
TRBV7-2	-	TRBJ2-7	few	TGTGCCAGCAGCCCATCGGTACAAAACTACGAGCAGTACTTC	CASSPSVQNYEQYF
TRBV9	TRBD1	TRBJ1-1	-	TGTGCCAGCAGCGTGGGGCAGGGGGCCACTGAAGCTTTCTTT	CASSVGQGATEAFF
TRBV10-3	TRBD1	TRBJ2-5	few	TGTGCCACCCGGGACAGTAACCAAGAGACCCAGTACTTC	CATRDSNQETQYF
TRBV4-1	-	TRBJ1-5	few	TGCGCCAGCAGCCAAGGAGGAGGGCTCGGCAATCAGCCCCAGCATTTT	CASSQGGGLGNQPQHF
TRBV9	TRBD1	TRBJ2-6	-	TGTGCCAGCAGCGTAGGCTTGGACAGGGTGGTTAAGGGCTCTGGGGCCAACGTCCTGACTTTC	CASSVGLDRVVKGSGANVLTF
TRBV9	-	TRBJ2-5	-	TGTGCCAGCAGCCCTATAGAGCGGGTTACGCTAGCCCAGTACTTC	CASSPIERVTLAQYF
TRBV5-1	-	TRBJ2-7	-	TGCGCCAGCAGACACGACGGCGCCGGGTGGTACGAGCAGTACTTC	CASRHDGAGWYEQYF
TRBV18	TRBD1	TRBJ1-1	-	TGTGCCAGCTCACCACCACAGGGGAGAGATGCTGAAGCTTTCTTT	CASSPPQGRDAEAFF
TRBV7-9	-	TRBJ1-4	-	TGTGCCAGCAGCGGATACACCTCTGGGGCGGGAGAAAAACTGTTTTTT	CASSGYTSGAGEKLFF
TRBV7-9	TRBD1	TRBJ2-7	-	TGTGCCAGCAGCTTAGCGCTCGGGACAGGGGCCTACGAGCAGTACTTC	CASSLALGTGAYEQYF
TRBV30	TRBD1	TRBJ1-1	-	TGTGCCTGGGAGGGGGGGACAGGCGAGTACACTGAAGCTTTCTTT	CAWEGGTGEYTEAFF
TRBV5-4	TRBD1	TRBJ2-6	-	TGTGCCAGCAGCCACTCAGGGGGCGGGTCCCCTGGGGCCAACGTCCTGACTTTC	CASSHSGGGSPGANVLTF
TRBV18	-	TRBJ2-2	-	TGTGCCAGCTCACCGGACGCCGGGGAGCTGTTTTTT	CASSPDAGELFF
TRBV29-1	-	TRBJ2-5	once	TGCAGCGTGATACAGGGAACGGAGACCCAGTACTTC	CSVIQGTETQYF
TRBV4-1	TRBD2	TRBJ2-3	-	TGCGCCAGCAGCCAAGATAGAGCGGGAGGGCCTCCAGATACGCAGTATTTT	CASSQDRAGGPPDTQYF
TRBV20-1	-	TRBJ2-7	-	TGCAGTGTTGGTGGCTCCGAGCAGTACTTC	CSVGGSEQYF
TRBV29-1	-	TRBJ2-7	-	TGCAGCGTTGTATCCGGCGACTACGAGCAGTACTTC	CSVVSGDYEQYF
TRBV5-5	-	TRBJ1-5	-	TGTGCCAGCACCCCTGCCCAGGGGAATCAGCCCCAGCATTTT	CASTPAQGNQPQHF
TRBV4-1	TRBD1	TRBJ2-7	-	TGCGCCAGCAGCCAAGATAAGGGGGCAGGGGTTCCCTACGAGCAGTACTTC	CASSQDKGAGVPYEQYF